These T cell receptor beta chains were read from a single sample in a study of blood T cell repertoires in COVID-19. Sequencing was performed with immunoSEQ multiplex PCR; in TCRdb, only in-frame clones are kept and a portion is missing. The sample lists hundreds of thousands of clones; 84% were seen once. The sample comprised PBMCs or T cells enriched from blood (not recorded which). Source of these receptors: a woman aged 40-49 years who had recovered from COVID-19. Both conserved end residues are part of each CDR3. A D gene is named only where the DNA matches it firmly. Size is stated for part of the rows, as once, few or many counts, or as a class when the clone is expanded.

size,D,J,length,V,CDR3,DNA
-,TRBD1,TRBJ2-2,14,TRBV29-1,CSVDRGTNTGELFF,TGCAGCGTGGACAGGGGAACGAACACCGGGGAGCTGTTTTTT
-,TRBD1,TRBJ1-5,14,TRBV19,CASRGTAPHQPQHF,TGTGCCAGTAGAGGGACAGCCCCCCATCAGCCCCAGCATTTT
-,-,TRBJ2-2,15,TRBV4-3,CASSQDGVTGGELFF,TGCGCCAGCAGCCAAGATGGGGTAACAGGTGGGGAGCTGTTTTTT
-,-,TRBJ2-1,18,TRBV5-8,CASSLTGSWASSYNEQFF,TGTGCCAGCAGCTTGACTGGGTCCTGGGCCTCCTCCTACAATGAGCAGTTCTTC
-,-,TRBJ1-4,15,TRBV5-1,CASSLALSGGEKLFF,TGCGCCAGCAGCTTGGCCCTGAGCGGAGGTGAAAAACTGTTTTTT
-,-,TRBJ1-3,17,TRBV5-1,CASSVGAYGSSGNTIYF,TGCGCCAGCAGCGTAGGAGCGTACGGAAGCTCTGGAAACACCATATATTTT
-,TRBD2,TRBJ2-3,15,TRBV5-4,CASSPPPGLPHTQYF,TGTGCCAGCAGCCCACCCCCGGGACTACCACATACGCAGTATTTT
-,TRBD1,TRBJ1-2,13,TRBV6-5,CASRTGGNYGYTF,TGTGCCAGCCGGACAGGGGGAAACTATGGCTACACCTTC
-,TRBD2,TRBJ2-1,14,TRBV7-9,CASTGLAGGNEQFF,TGTGCCAGCACCGGACTAGCGGGAGGAAATGAGCAGTTCTTC
-,TRBD1,TRBJ1-4,14,TRBV7-2,CASSQGDTNEKLFF,TGTGCCAGCAGCCAGGGGGACACTAATGAAAAACTGTTTTTT
-,TRBD1,TRBJ1-6,14,TRBV11-2,CASSPWTGDSPLHF,TGTGCCAGCAGCCCCTGGACAGGGGATTCACCCCTCCACTTT
few,-,TRBJ1-1,11,TRBV28,CASSSPPGAFF,TGTGCCAGCAGTTCCCCCCCCGGAGCTTTCTTT